This T cell receptor beta chain was obtained from a study of T cell changes during pregnancy in multiple sclerosis. Method: immunoSEQ multiplex PCR; TCRdb's copy keeps in-frame clones and lacks some. Seen here are 70,000 to 80,000 clones, over 80% observed once, and the top ten hold 0.43%. The CDR3 totals 13 residues. Germline CDR1 is SGHVS and CDR2 is FQNEAQ. The junction had 4 bases not matched to a gene; V was cut back by 5 bases and J by 4 bases. This sequence originates from a female donor with multiple sclerosis, enrolled in a pregnancy study. The sample consisted of CD4+ T cells from peripheral blood mononuclear cells, taken before pregnancy. The rearrangement joins TRBV7-8 to TRBJ2-7; 8 bases map to TRBD1. CDR3 loop: CASSPGGGYEQYF. The CDR3, as DNA: TGTGCCAGCAGCCCAGGGGGCGGATACGAGCAGTACTTC. Supplemented by reference TRBV7-8 and TRBJ2-7, the full variable domain reads GAGVSQSPRYKVAKRGQDVALRCDPISGHVSLFWYQQALGQGPEFLTYFQNEAQLDKSGLPSDRFFAERPEGSVSTLKIQRTQQEDSAVYLCASSPGGGYEQYFGPGTRLTVT.